The clone carrying this T cell receptor delta chain was found a few times. The antigen remains unidentified. A far larger clone is one nucleotide away, so this likely arose from a read error. The sample contains more than one DNA sequence encoding this CDR3. Gammadelta T cells were flow-sorted from PBMC into Vgamma9/Vdelta2+ and Vdelta2-negative populations for bulk analysis. This sample was included in a study of γδ T cells in repeated Plasmodium falciparum infection. Study at large: Over roughly 600 days, donors received four mosquito-bite P. falciparum NF54 infections.

General study points: Malian children's Vdelta2-negative repertoires appeared more expanded and less diverse than Australians'. Vdelta2-negative gammadelta repertoires, largely Vdelta1+, seemingly showed infection-driven waves of new clonal selection.

This CDR3 spans 12 amino acids. The V gene's germline CDR1 is TSWWSYY and CDR2 QGS. TCRdb re-processed the multiplex PCR reads via CATT. The sample lists 75,000 to 100,000 delta-chain clones; 1.4% were seen once. The genes are TRDV1 and TRDJ1; maybe TRDD3 (5 bases). The J gene, absent from TCRdb, was called here by matching the DNA to germline. The TCR comes from a pool of human donors (malaria-infected and uninfected, not separated). The material sequenced was gamma-delta T cells from blood. CDR3 coding DNA: TGTGCACTTGGGGCCGTTTCCCAAAAACTCATCTTT. Translating gives CALGAVSQKLIF.